These 27 T cell receptor beta chains originate from one sample sequenced in a study of T cells in women clearing cervical HPV infection. TCRdb's copy holds only in-frame clones and misses some; the assay was immunoSEQ multiplex PCR. Reported are 39,000 or so clones; the ten largest clones contain approximately 6%. Input material: blood buffy coat. The receptors were gathered from a woman aged 18-70 years with a cervical HPV16 infection that either progressed to CIN3+ or cleared (not recorded which).

Comment on this clone: The CDR3 is cut off 3 residues early in the read; its end comes from the germline J gene. J is TRBJ1-1 and V is TRBV5-1, with 7 bases aligning to TRBD1. Germline V gene sequence: CDR1 SGHRS, CDR2 YFSETQ. The CDR3 is made up of 16 amino acids. V dropped 2 bases and J dropped 1; count of bases not matched to a gene: 8. CDR3 amino acids: CASSFRQGGRNTEAFF. The part of the CDR3 DNA that was read is TGCGCCAGCAGCTTTAGACAGGGAGGGCGGAACACTGAA.

The part of the CDR3 DNA that was read is TGTGCCAGTAGTACCCGCGGGACAGATCCCTCCTATAATTCACCG. As protein: CASSTRGTDPSYNSP. The CDR3 in its entirety is CASSTRGTDPSYNSPLFF. The chain employs TRBV19 and TRBJ2-2; possibly TRBD1 for D (7 bases). The read terminates 3 residues before the CDR3 end, so the remaining end is supplied by the germline J gene. The length of the CDR3 is 18 residues. The germline gives CDR1 LNHDA, CDR2 SQIVND (reference sequence).

In the case of this clone: The observed sequence ends 3 residues before the CDR3 terminus, with the missing tail filled in from the germline J gene. The chain uses TRBV12-3 or TRBV12-4 and TRBJ1-4; possible D gene TRBD1, 6 bases. Trimming stripped 3 bases from V and 3 bases from J, with 14 bases between. The CDR3 is made up of 16 amino acids. The CDR3 here is CASSLSGARSNEKLFF. The CDR3 DNA, read in part, is TGTGCCAGCAGTTTGTCAGGGGCGAGGTCTAATGAAAAA.

With respect to this clone: The missing CDR3 end, 3 residues past where the read stops, is filled in from the germline J gene. The rearrangement joins TRBV12-3 or TRBV12-4 to TRBJ2-5; no reliable D call. V lost 3 bases, J lost 4 bases, and 15 bases lay in between. The CDR3 runs to 15 residues. The DNA read from the CDR3 is TGTGCCAGCAGTTTTTTATCTACTATGGGAGAGACC. Its translation is CASSFLSTMGET. The complete CDR3 sequence is CASSFLSTMGETQYF.

On this clone: With the read ending 3 residues before the CDR3 end, the germline J gene is used to fill in that end. The rearrangement links TRBV7-3 to TRBJ2-1, with D possibly called TRBD1 or TRBD2 (5 bases each). From germline, CDR1 is SGHTA and CDR2 FQGTGA. The CDR3 extends over 16 amino acids. V shed 0 bases and J shed 9 bases, with 18 bases lying between them. The CDR3 spells CASSLTRGQGAPEQFF. The CDR3 DNA, read in part, is TGTGCCAGCAGCTTAACACGAGGGCAGGGAGCTCCTGAG.

With regard to this clone: The read is 3 residues too short to cover the CDR3 end, so that end is filled in from the germline J gene. The chain joins TRBV20-1 to TRBJ1-2; D unresolved. This CDR3 contains 15 residues. Deletions cut 8 bases from V and 0 bases from J, with 19 bases between. Germline V lookup: CDR1 DFQATT, CDR2 SNEGSKA (reference sequence). The part of the CDR3 DNA that was read is TGCAGTTCACAACTGGAGACACAGACTAACTATGGC. It specifies CSSQLETQTNYG. The complete CDR3 protein is CSSQLETQTNYGYTF.

Regarding this clone: The read terminates 3 residues ahead of where the CDR3 ends, so the germline J gene completes it. The V gene is TRBV2, the J gene TRBJ2-7; 13 nucleotides agree with TRBD2. V dropped 6 bases and J dropped 6; count of bases not matched to a gene: 8. Germline CDR1 is SNHLY and CDR2 is FYNNEI. This CDR3 spans 15 amino acids. Incomplete CDR3 DNA: TGTGCCAGCAGAGAGGGACTAGCGGGAACTGGCGAG. Encoded protein: CASREGLAGTGE. The CDR3 in full is CASREGLAGTGEQYF.

Turning to this clone: The read ends 3 residues before the CDR3 terminus; that terminus is restored from the germline J gene. This rearrangement joins TRBV18 to TRBJ1-2, with D perhaps TRBD1 (5 bases). Germline CDR1 is KGHSH and CDR2 is LQKENI. There are 17 residues in the CDR3. The CDR3 here is CASSPSAGTFSYNDYTF. CDR3 DNA, as far as it was read: TGTGCCAGCTCACCGTCAGCCGGGACTTTCTCCTACAATGAC.

Turning to this clone: Other DNA sequences in this sample translate to the same CDR3. CDR3 amino acids: CASSSGQGIDEQYF. CDR3 DNA, as far as it was read: TGTGCCAGCTCGTCCGGACAGGGTATCGACGAG. The chain recombines TRBV18 with TRBJ2-7; 8 nucleotides match TRBD1. The read terminates 3 residues before the CDR3 end, so the remaining end is supplied by the germline J gene. Trimming cost V 6 bases and J 5 bases; bases outside gene matches: 9. The germline gives CDR1 KGHSH, CDR2 LQKENI. This CDR3 is 14 amino acids long. Drawing the rest from reference TRBV18 and TRBJ2-7, the complete variable domain is NAGVMQNPRHLVRRRGQEARLRCSPMKGHSHVYWYRQLPEEGLKFMVYLQKENIIDESGMPKERFSAEFPKEGPSILRIQQVVRGDSAAYFCASSSGQGIDEQYFGPGTRLTVT.

Regarding this clone: The read falls 3 residues short of the CDR3 end, and the missing part is taken from the germline J gene. V usage is TRBV7-9 and J usage is TRBJ2-2; possibly TRBD2 for D (7 bases). V was shortened by 8 bases and J by 6 bases, with 19 bases between the two germline ends. CDR3 length: 15 residues. CDR1 is SEHNR, CDR2 FQNEAQ, per germline (reference sequence). Partial CDR3 DNA: TGTGCCAGCCAAGGAGGCGGGGGCTCGGCCGGGGAG. It specifies CASQGGGGSAGE. The full CDR3 is CASQGGGGSAGELFF.

In the case of this clone: From the germline J gene comes the end of the CDR3, since the read stops 3 residues before it. The chain carries TRBV10-1 and TRBJ1-1; TRBD1 is a possible D gene (6 bases). The CDR3 consists of 13 residues. From germline, CDR1 is WNHNN and CDR2 SYGVQD (reference sequence). This CDR3 is CATQRGGDYEAFF. Partial CDR3 DNA: TGCGCCACTCAGAGGGGGGGCGATTACGAG.

A word on this clone: The read stops 3 residues short of the end of the CDR3; the missing end is completed from the germline J gene. The chain employs TRBV5-1 and TRBJ1-4; D perhaps matches TRBD1 (6 bases). Germline V gives CDR1 SGHRS, CDR2 YFSETQ. The CDR3 sequence is 14 residues long. V lost 4 bases, J lost 3 bases, and 10 bases lay in between. CDR3 DNA (partial): TGCGCCAGCAGCCATGGACAGTCTAATGAAAAA. Translation gives CASSHGQSNEK. The full CDR3 protein reads CASSHGQSNEKLFF.

A remark on this clone: The missing CDR3 end, 3 residues past where the read stops, is filled in from the germline J gene. V usage is TRBV11-3 and J usage is TRBJ2-7; D is undetermined. CDR3 length: 12 amino acids. The germline V and J ends were trimmed by 3 bases and 1 base, with 4 bases remaining between them. Germline V gives CDR1 SGHNT, CDR2 YENEEA. The CDR3 reads CASSFMSYEQYF. CDR3 DNA (partial): TGTGCCAGCAGCTTTATGTCCTACGAG.

As for this clone: The DNA ends 3 residues before the CDR3 does, and the rest of the CDR3 is filled in from the germline J gene. This chain links TRBV7-2 with TRBJ2-3, with D maybe TRBD2 (6 bases). Germline V gene sequence: CDR1 SGHTA, CDR2 FQGNSA. The CDR3 loop spans 14 amino acids. CDR3 residues: CASSRVGGEETQYF. The sequenced part of the CDR3 DNA is TGTGCCAGCAGCCGGGTAGGAGGGGAAGAGACG.

Details on this clone: The read comes to an end 3 residues before the CDR3 does, leaving the germline J gene to fill in the end. The chain is built from TRBV6-1 and TRBJ1-2, with no clear D. The germline V gene encodes CDR1 MNHNS and CDR2 SASEGT. This CDR3 region has 14 residues. This CDR3 reads CASSVIASAYDYTF. The CDR3 bases that were read are TGTGCCAGCAGTGTTATAGCATCAGCCTACGAC.

A word on this clone: The CDR3 extends 3 residues past the end of the read, so its final part is completed from the germline J gene. J is TRBJ1-1 and V is TRBV19; D is possibly TRBD1 (5 bases). Trimming cost V 6 bases and J 6 bases, with 14 bases left between them. The CDR3 loop spans 13 amino acids. Germline V gene lookup returns CDR1 LNHDA and CDR2 SQIVND (reference sequence). CDR3 in amino acids: CASRGRGGSEAFF. Partial CDR3 DNA: TGTGCCAGTAGGGGCCGTGGGGGGTCTGAA.

The DNA read from the CDR3 is TGTGCCAGCAGTTCCTACAGGGGAAAGGGTGGC. The encoded protein is CASSSYRGKGG. The CDR3 in full is CASSSYRGKGGYTF. The J gene is TRBJ1-2, the V gene TRBV6-2 or TRBV6-3; TRBD1 matches 7 bases. The missing CDR3 end, 3 residues past where the read stops, is filled in from the germline J gene. The CDR3 sequence is 14 residues long. V trimming: 4 bases; J trimming: 7 bases; junction bases outside the gene matches: 9. Germline-derived CDR1 and CDR2 are MNHEY and SVGEGT.

As for this clone: The read stops 3 residues short of the end of the CDR3; the missing end is completed from the germline J gene. The V and J genes are TRBV5-1 and TRBJ2-1; 15 positions agree with TRBD2. The V gene end was trimmed by 0 bases and the J gene end by 7 bases; junction bases not matched to a gene: 5. CDR3 length: 17 residues. Looked up from germline, CDR1 is SGHRS and CDR2 is YFSETQ. The CDR3 reads CASSLGTSGGARNEQFF. The DNA read from the CDR3 is TGCGCCAGCAGCTTGGGGACTAGCGGGGGGGCTCGGAATGAG.

Worth noting for this clone: Coverage ceases 3 residues before the CDR3 finishes, and the germline J gene fills in the end. The chain couples TRBV10-3 to TRBJ1-1, with D unclear. Germline CDR1 is ENHRY and CDR2 is SYGVKD. The CDR3 has 16 residues. Between the trimmed V and J ends, which lost 3 bases and 1 base, there was a span of 15 bases. The covered CDR3 bases are TGTGCCATCAGTGACCCTACGCTCCGGGGGAACACTGAA. This encodes CAISDPTLRGNTE. The whole CDR3 protein reads CAISDPTLRGNTEAFF.

As regards this clone: The read ends 3 residues shy of where the CDR3 ends; the end is completed using the germline J gene. V is TRBV7-9 and J is TRBJ2-2; possible D gene TRBD1, 6 bases. The CDR3 spans 15 residues. CDR1 is SEHNR and CDR2 is FQNEAQ in the germline V gene (reference sequence). The sequenced CDR3 bases are TGTGCCAGCAGCTTAGGTCAGGGGTGGATTGAAAAG. This translates into CASSLGQGWIEK. The full CDR3 is CASSLGQGWIEKLFF.

For this clone: The read finishes 3 residues shy of the CDR3 end, and the germline J gene is used to complete it. The chain is built from TRBV6-2 or TRBV6-3 and TRBJ2-7, with 7 nucleotides matching TRBD1. Germline V lookup: CDR1 MNHEY, CDR2 SVGEGT. The CDR3 totals 14 residues. Trimming cost V 6 bases and J 3 bases; bases outside gene matches: 8. The DNA read from the CDR3 is TGTGCCAGCAGCCTAGACAGGGAGATCTACGAG. Its translation is CASSLDREIYE. The whole CDR3 sequence reads CASSLDREIYEQYF.

As regards this clone: Sequencing ends 3 residues short of the CDR3 end; the germline J gene provides the rest. The chain combines TRBV30 with TRBJ2-2; unclear D gene. The CDR3 totals 13 residues. Germline V gene data show CDR1 as GTSNPN and CDR2 as SVGIG (reference sequence). The CDR3 protein is CAGSASTNEKLFF. The covered CDR3 bases are TGTGCCGGAAGCGCCTCAACTAATGAAAAG.

For this clone: The read ends 3 residues before the CDR3 terminus; that terminus is restored from the germline J gene. The genes are TRBV10-2 and TRBJ2-6; D is possibly TRBD1 (5 bases). Looked up from germline, CDR1 is WSHSY and CDR2 is SAAADI. The CDR3 length is 15 residues. Trimming shortened V by 6 bases and J by 0 bases, and 9 bases separated the two germline ends. CDR3 residues: CASRSRDSGANVLTF. The sequenced part of the CDR3 DNA is TGCGCCAGCAGATCCAGGGACTCTGGGGCCAACGTC.

In the case of this clone: The missing CDR3 end, 3 residues past where the read stops, is filled in from the germline J gene. The rearrangement joins TRBV2 to TRBJ2-3, with 9 bases aligning to TRBD1. CDR1 is SNHLY, CDR2 FYNNEI, per germline. The CDR3 loop spans 15 amino acids. Unmatched junction bases numbered 8, after V lost 6 bases and J lost 4 bases. The CDR3 DNA, read in part, is TGTGCCAGCAGGACCGAAGGGACAGGGTCAGATACG. It specifies CASRTEGTGSDT. The full CDR3 reads CASRTEGTGSDTQYF.

Points on this clone: The read halts 3 residues ahead of the CDR3 end, with the missing end drawn from the germline J gene. The same CDR3 also results from other DNA sequences found in this sample. The rearrangement joins TRBV18 to TRBJ1-1; TRBD1 matches at 7 bases. The CDR3 totals 16 residues. The germline V gene has CDR1 KGHSH and CDR2 LQKENI. The CDR3 DNA, read in part, is TGTGCCAGCTCACCACGTACACAGGGGATGGGAGAGACA. Residues: CASSPRTQGMGET. The CDR3 in its entirety is CASSPRTQGMGETAFF.

A remark on this clone: The read stops 3 residues short of the end of the CDR3; the missing end is completed from the germline J gene. The rearrangement links TRBV18 to TRBJ1-1; 7 bases match TRBD1. In germline, CDR1 is KGHSH, CDR2 LQKENI. The CDR3 has 16 residues. Trimming at V came to 3 bases and at J to 1 base, leaving 8 bases not matched to a gene. CDR3 residues: CASSPREQGRNTEAFF. The CDR3 DNA, read in part, is TGTGCCAGCTCACCCCGCGAACAGGGGCGGAACACTGAA.

In the case of this clone: The read ends 3 residues before the CDR3 terminus; that terminus is restored from the germline J gene. The V and J genes are TRBV5-1 and TRBJ2-3, with 13 bases identical to TRBD2. This CDR3 has 15 amino acids. The germline V gene encodes CDR1 SGHRS and CDR2 YFSETQ. Losses at the gene ends were 6 bases for V and 6 bases for J; bases not matched to a gene: 7. The CDR3 protein is CASMTSGGSADTQYF. Incomplete CDR3 DNA: TGCGCCAGCATGACTAGCGGGGGGAGTGCGGATACG.